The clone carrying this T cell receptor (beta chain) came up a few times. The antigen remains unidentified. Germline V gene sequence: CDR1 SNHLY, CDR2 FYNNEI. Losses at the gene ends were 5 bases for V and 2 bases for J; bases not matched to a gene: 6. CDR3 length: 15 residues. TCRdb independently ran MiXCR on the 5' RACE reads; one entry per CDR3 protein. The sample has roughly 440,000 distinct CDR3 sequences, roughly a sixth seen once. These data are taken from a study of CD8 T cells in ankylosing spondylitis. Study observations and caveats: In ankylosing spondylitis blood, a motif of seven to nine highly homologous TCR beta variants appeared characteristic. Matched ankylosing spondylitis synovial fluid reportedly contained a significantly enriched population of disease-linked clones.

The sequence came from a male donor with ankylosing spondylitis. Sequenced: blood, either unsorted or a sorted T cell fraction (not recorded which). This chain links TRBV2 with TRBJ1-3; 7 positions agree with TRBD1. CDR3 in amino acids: CASSFDRAAGNTIYF. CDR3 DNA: TGTGCCAGCAGTTTCGACAGGGCAGCTGGAAACACCATATATTTT. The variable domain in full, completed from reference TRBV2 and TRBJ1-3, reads EPEVTQTPSHQVTQMGQEVILRCVPISNHLYFYWYRQILGQKVEFLVSFYNNEISEKSEIFDDQFSVERPDGSNFTLKIRSTKLEDSAMYFCASSFDRAAGNTIYFGEGSWLTVV.